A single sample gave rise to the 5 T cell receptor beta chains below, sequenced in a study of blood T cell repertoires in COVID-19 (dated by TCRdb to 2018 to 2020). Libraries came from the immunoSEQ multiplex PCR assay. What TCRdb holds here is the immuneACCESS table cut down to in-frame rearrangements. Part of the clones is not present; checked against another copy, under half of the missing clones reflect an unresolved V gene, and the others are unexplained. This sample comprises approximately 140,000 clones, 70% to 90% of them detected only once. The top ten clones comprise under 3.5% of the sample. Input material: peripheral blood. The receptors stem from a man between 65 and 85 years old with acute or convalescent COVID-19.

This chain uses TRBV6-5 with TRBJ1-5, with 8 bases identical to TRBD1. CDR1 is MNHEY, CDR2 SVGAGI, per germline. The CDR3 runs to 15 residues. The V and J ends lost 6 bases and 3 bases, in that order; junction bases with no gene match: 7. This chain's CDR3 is CASRLDRGYNQPQHF. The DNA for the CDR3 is TGTGCCAGCAGACTAGACAGGGGCTACAATCAGCCCCAGCATTTT.

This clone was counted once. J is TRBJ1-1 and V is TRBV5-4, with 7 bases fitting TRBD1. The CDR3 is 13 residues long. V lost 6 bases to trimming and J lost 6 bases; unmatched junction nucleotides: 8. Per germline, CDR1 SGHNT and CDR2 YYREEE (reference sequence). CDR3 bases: TGTGCCAGCACCCGGGACAGACGGGCTGAAGCTTTCTTT. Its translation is CASTRDRRAEAFF. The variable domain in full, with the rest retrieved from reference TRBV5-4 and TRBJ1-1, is ETGVTQSPTHLIKTRGQQVTLRCSSQSGHNTVSWYQQALGQGPQFIFQYYREEENGRGNFPPRFSGLQFPNYSSELNVNALELDDSALYLCASTRDRRAEAFFGQGTRLTVV.

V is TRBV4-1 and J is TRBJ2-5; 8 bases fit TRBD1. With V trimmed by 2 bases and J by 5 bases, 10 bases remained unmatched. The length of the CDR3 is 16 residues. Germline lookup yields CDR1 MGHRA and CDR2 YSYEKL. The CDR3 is CASSQTYRTGRETQYF. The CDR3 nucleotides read TGCGCCAGCAGCCAAACTTACCGGACAGGGAGGGAGACCCAGTACTTC.

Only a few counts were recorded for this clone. CDR3 DNA: TGCGCCAGCAGTCAAAGGGGGTCGGGGGGGCAGAGCACTGAAGCTTTCTTT. Residues: CASSQRGSGGQSTEAFF. This chain uses TRBV23-1 with TRBJ1-1; D perhaps matches TRBD1 (6 bases). Being an ORF, TRBV23-1 has a function that is uncertain. The CDR3 has 17 amino acids. Trimming shortened V by 2 bases and J by 4 bases, and 20 bases separated the two germline ends.

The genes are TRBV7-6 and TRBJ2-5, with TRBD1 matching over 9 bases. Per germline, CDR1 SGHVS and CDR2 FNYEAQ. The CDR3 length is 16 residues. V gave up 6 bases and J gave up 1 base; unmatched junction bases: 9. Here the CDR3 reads CASSTHDRGTQETQYF. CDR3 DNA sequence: TGTGCCAGCAGTACCCATGACAGGGGGACCCAAGAGACCCAGTACTTC.